One and the same sample provided the 10 T cell receptor beta chains below, sequenced in a study. TCRdb used MiXCR to reprocess the 5' RACE reads, holding one entry per CDR3 protein. Of over 9,000 distinct CDR3 sequences listed, less than 65% are singletons. Material for sequencing was tumor-infiltrating memory CD4+ T cells sorted from the breast tumor. The subset was: memory CD4+ T cells, CD4+CD45RO+CD25-. These TCRs come from a female donor with breast cancer.

The chain joins TRBV12-3 or TRBV12-4 to TRBJ2-1; the D call may be TRBD1 or TRBD2 (6 bases each). V lost 7 bases and J lost 8, with 18 bases in between. The CDR3 length is 14 residues. As DNA, the CDR3 is TGTGCCAGCACCAGGATGGGGGGCACGGATGAGCAGTTCTTC. It yields the protein CASTRMGGTDEQFF.

This clonotype was seen a handful of times. The V call is TRBV6-5, the J call TRBJ1-3; 7 bases fit TRBD1. The germline gives CDR1 MNHEY, CDR2 SVGAGI. Trimming cost V 6 bases and J 0 bases; bases outside gene matches: 5. The CDR3 covers 15 residues. The CDR3 protein is CASRPTGLSGNTIYF. The DNA of the CDR3 is TGTGCCAGCAGACCGACAGGGCTCTCTGGAAACACCATATATTTT.

The V call is TRBV3-1, the J call TRBJ1-3, with TRBD1 matching 8 bases. Germline V lookup: CDR1 LGHDT, CDR2 YNNKEL (reference sequence). The CDR3 totals 15 residues. The ends lost 1 base at V and 3 bases at J; junction bases unmatched: 2. CDR3 region: CASSQGTGNGNTIYF. The DNA for the CDR3 is TGTGCCAGCAGCCAAGGGACAGGGAATGGAAACACCATATATTTT.

V usage is TRBV5-1 and J usage is TRBJ2-3; the match to TRBD1 covers 7 bases. V lost 1 base to trimming and J lost 4 bases; unmatched junction nucleotides: 3. Germline CDR1 SGHRS, CDR2 YFSETQ. The CDR3 is made up of 14 amino acids. This CDR3 reads CASSLQGVADTQYF. DNA of the CDR3: TGCGCCAGCAGCTTGCAGGGGGTAGCAGATACGCAGTATTTT.

With respect to this clonotype: Relative to the germline gene, one junction end is altered; a read error may explain this. The gene calls are TRBV7-2 and TRBJ2-7; 9 positions match TRBD2. The CDR3 has 16 residues. The germline CDR1 and CDR2 sequences are SGHTA and FQGNSA. CDR3 nucleotides: TGTGCCAGCGGCTTAGTGGCTAGCGGGGAATTATACGAGCAGTACTTC. This translates into CASGLVASGELYEQYF.

The gene calls are TRBV5-1 and TRBJ2-3; D may be TRBD2 (6 bases). Germline values: CDR1 SGHRS, CDR2 YFSETQ. Trimming shortened V by 1 base and J by 4 bases, and 10 bases separated the two germline ends. The CDR3 loop spans 14 amino acids. In nucleotides, the CDR3 is TGCGCCAGCAGCTTGAGGCGGGGAGCAGATACGCAGTATTTT. Amino acids: CASSLRRGADTQYF.

V is TRBV11-3 and J is TRBJ2-1; D is uncertain. The CDR3 totals 14 residues. V lost 0 bases and J 10 bases, leaving 13 bases between the germline ends. Germline lookup yields CDR1 SGHNT and CDR2 YENEEA. The CDR3 loop reads CASSLESGVVEQFF. CDR3 nucleotides: TGTGCCAGCAGCTTAGAGTCTGGGGTCGTGGAGCAGTTCTTC.

This chain links TRBV6-5 with TRBJ2-7, with D unclear. CDR1 is MNHEY and CDR2 is SVGAGI in the germline V gene. CDR3 size: 14 residues. V lost 4 bases and J lost 3, with 13 bases in between. CDR3 sequence: CASSCTGQSYEQYF. The CDR3 nucleotides are TGTGCCAGCAGTTGTACGGGCCAGAGCTACGAGCAGTACTTC.

This clonotype was counted only a few times. This sequence joins TRBV11-2 and TRBJ2-5, with D perhaps TRBD1 (6 bases). V lost 6 bases, J lost 1 base, and 9 bases lay in between. CDR1 is SGHAT and CDR2 is FQNNGV in the germline V gene. The CDR3 consists of 13 residues. CDR3 protein: CASSLDSQETQYF. The CDR3 DNA sequence: TGTGCCAGCAGTTTGGACAGCCAAGAGACCCAGTACTTC. The full variable domain, rest sourced from reference TRBV11-2 and TRBJ2-5, is EAGVAQSPRYKIIEKRQSVAFWCNPISGHATLYWYQQILGQGPKLLIQFQNNGVVDDSQLPKDRFSAERLKGVDSTLKIQPAKLEDSAVYLCASSLDSQETQYFGPGTRLLVL.

This rearrangement joins TRBV5-1 to TRBJ1-1, with TRBD1 matching 8 bases. This CDR3 is 15 amino acids long. CDR1 and CDR2 (germline): SGHRS, YFSETQ. Germline trimming cut 3 bases from V and 8 bases from J; bases unmatched to any gene: 12. CDR3 bases: TGCGCCAGCAGCTACAAGGCAGGGGGCTCCGTGGAAGCTTTCTTT. This translates into CASSYKAGGSVEAFF.